This T cell receptor (beta chain) was identified in a study of CD8+CD57+ T cells in acquired aplastic anemia. Overall study results and limits: Statistical testing detected no significant gap in CD8+ Simpson's diversity between patients and controls. Patients and controls were found to share fewer than 35 CD8+ CDR3 sequences.

Genomic DNA, the template, was used for profiling of the TCR beta VDJ and CDR3. TCRdb reprocessed the reads via MiXCR and lists one record per CDR3 protein. This table holds approximately 58,000 distinct CDR3 sequences, just over 55% found once. The patients chosen for sequencing had shown expansion of CD8+CD57+ cells (detected by flow cytometry). Blood samples were obtained from patients who had received no prior therapy. Germline V lookup: CDR1 WSHSY, CDR2 SAAADI. The CDR3 spans 14 residues. The V end lost 2 bases, the J end lost 10 bases, and 15 bases lay between the germline ends. As regards this clonotype: Its antigen is as yet unknown.

Sequencing was carried out using sorted CD4+, CD8+, or CD8+CD57+ T cells (not recorded which) from PBMCs. V usage is TRBV10-2 and J usage is TRBJ2-1, with D possibly TRBD1 on 6 matching bases. The sequence came from a human donor with aplastic anemia. In DNA form, the CDR3 reads TGCGCCAGCAGTGAGGGGGACAATTGTAACGAGCAGTTCTTC. Protein sequence: CASSEGDNCNEQFF.